Listed below are T cell receptor beta chains from one sample, sequenced in a study of identical twins. TCRdb re-called the 5' RACE reads with MiXCR, one entry per CDR3 protein. The sample has approximately 490,000 distinct CDR3 sequences, about a fifth seen once. These data are also associated with another study on yellow fever vaccine responses in identical twins.

Sequencing was performed on CD4+ T cells sorted from blood. The origin of the receptors is a woman aged 18 to 35 in good health. The CDR3 runs from the conserved cysteine through the conserved F or W. A D gene is named only where the DNA matches it firmly. The size field is filled for only some rows; it gives once, few, many or a size class.

D gene: TRBD1; clone size: NA; V gene: TRBV5-1; J gene: TRBJ2-3; CDR3 protein: CASSEGTGSTDTQYF; CDR3 DNA: TGCGCCAGCAGCGAAGGGACAGGCAGCACAGATACGCAGTATTTT
D gene: NA; clone size: NA; V gene: TRBV20-1; J gene: TRBJ1-6; CDR3 protein: CSARQGSSYNSPLHF; CDR3 DNA: TGCAGTGCTAGGCAGGGCAGCTCCTATAATTCACCCCTCCACTTT
D gene: TRBD2; clone size: NA; V gene: TRBV29-1; J gene: TRBJ2-7; CDR3 protein: CSVRLLAGGPLRSEQYF; CDR3 DNA: TGCAGCGTTAGACTCCTAGCGGGAGGGCCGTTGAGGTCCGAGCAGTACTTC
D gene: NA; clone size: NA; V gene: TRBV20-1; J gene: TRBJ2-1; CDR3 protein: CSAPDKLNEQFF; CDR3 DNA: TGCAGTGCCCCGGACAAACTCAATGAGCAGTTCTTC
D gene: TRBD2; clone size: NA; V gene: TRBV12-3/TRBV12-4; J gene: TRBJ2-7; CDR3 protein: CASSSGTSDYEQYF; CDR3 DNA: TGTGCCAGCAGTTCCGGGACTAGCGACTACGAGCAGTACTTC
D gene: NA; clone size: NA; V gene: TRBV20-1; J gene: TRBJ2-3; CDR3 protein: CSARDLGGTTSTDTQYF; CDR3 DNA: TGCAGTGCTAGAGACCTAGGGGGGACTACTAGCACAGATACGCAGTATTTT
D gene: NA; clone size: few; V gene: TRBV29-1; J gene: TRBJ2-7; CDR3 protein: CSVVQASYEQYF; CDR3 DNA: TGCAGCGTTGTTCAGGCCTCCTACGAGCAGTACTTC
D gene: TRBD2; clone size: NA; V gene: TRBV9; J gene: TRBJ2-3; CDR3 protein: CASSVAIAGVPDTQYF; CDR3 DNA: TGTGCCAGCAGCGTAGCTATAGCGGGAGTTCCAGATACGCAGTATTTT
D gene: TRBD2; clone size: NA; V gene: TRBV10-2; J gene: TRBJ2-7; CDR3 protein: CASVGGTSGNYEQYF; CDR3 DNA: TGCGCCAGCGTGGGTGGTACTAGCGGAAACTACGAGCAGTACTTC
D gene: NA; clone size: NA; V gene: TRBV20-1; J gene: TRBJ2-5; CDR3 protein: CSASGRGQETQYF; CDR3 DNA: TGCAGTGCTAGCGGGAGAGGCCAAGAGACCCAGTACTTC
D gene: NA; clone size: NA; V gene: TRBV6-6; J gene: TRBJ1-5; CDR3 protein: CASAAEGYQPQHF; CDR3 DNA: TGTGCCAGCGCCGCGGAGGGATATCAGCCCCAGCATTTT
D gene: NA; clone size: NA; V gene: TRBV20-1; J gene: TRBJ2-7; CDR3 protein: CSAMAGLTYEQYF; CDR3 DNA: TGCAGTGCTATGGCGGGCCTGACCTACGAGCAGTACTTC
D gene: TRBD2; clone size: NA; V gene: TRBV12-5; J gene: TRBJ2-7; CDR3 protein: CASGSGTSGRGEQYF; CDR3 DNA: TGTGCTAGTGGCTCCGGGACTAGCGGGAGGGGCGAGCAGTACTTC
D gene: NA; clone size: NA; V gene: TRBV20-1; J gene: TRBJ1-6; CDR3 protein: CSVTANSPLHF; CDR3 DNA: TGCAGTGTGACAGCTAATTCACCCCTCCACTTT
D gene: NA; clone size: NA; V gene: TRBV11-1; J gene: TRBJ2-6; CDR3 protein: CASSLYEGANVLTF; CDR3 DNA: TGTGCCAGCAGCTTATATGAGGGGGCCAACGTCCTGACTTTC
D gene: NA; clone size: few; V gene: TRBV7-8; J gene: TRBJ2-7; CDR3 protein: CASSLLAENEQYF; CDR3 DNA: TGTGCCAGCAGCTTATTGGCAGAGAACGAGCAGTACTTC
D gene: TRBD2; clone size: few; V gene: TRBV11-2; J gene: TRBJ2-1; CDR3 protein: CASSSGLASYNEQFF; CDR3 DNA: TGTGCCAGCAGCTCCGGACTAGCCTCCTACAATGAGCAGTTCTTC
D gene: TRBD2; clone size: NA; V gene: TRBV11-1; J gene: TRBJ2-3; CDR3 protein: CASSLWGLASGPDTQYF; CDR3 DNA: TGTGCCAGCAGCTTATGGGGCTTGGCTAGCGGCCCAGATACGCAGTATTTT
D gene: NA; clone size: NA; V gene: TRBV12-5; J gene: TRBJ1-1; CDR3 protein: CASGLNPGGTEAFF; CDR3 DNA: TGTGCTAGTGGTTTGAATCCGGGGGGCACTGAAGCTTTCTTT
D gene: TRBD1; clone size: few; V gene: TRBV12-3/TRBV12-4; J gene: TRBJ1-6; CDR3 protein: CASCEQGVSSPLHF; CDR3 DNA: TGTGCCAGTTGCGAACAGGGGGTTTCTTCACCCCTCCACTTT
D gene: TRBD2; clone size: NA; V gene: TRBV20-1; J gene: TRBJ2-5; CDR3 protein: CSATPLREGRGQETQYF; CDR3 DNA: TGCAGTGCTACCCCCCTACGGGAGGGGAGAGGGCAAGAGACCCAGTACTTC
D gene: TRBD1; clone size: many; V gene: TRBV29-1; J gene: TRBJ2-5; CDR3 protein: CSAKTGGGETQYF; CDR3 DNA: TGCAGCGCCAAAACAGGGGGTGGGGAGACCCAGTACTTC
D gene: NA; clone size: NA; V gene: TRBV4-1; J gene: TRBJ2-5; CDR3 protein: CASSQPQETQYF; CDR3 DNA: TGCGCCAGCAGCCAACCCCAAGAGACCCAGTACTTC
D gene: NA; clone size: NA; V gene: TRBV20-1; J gene: TRBJ2-1; CDR3 protein: CRQPPGLRNNEQFF; CDR3 DNA: TGCAGACAACCTCCAGGGTTGCGGAACAATGAGCAGTTCTTC
D gene: NA; clone size: once; V gene: TRBV12-3/TRBV12-4; J gene: TRBJ2-2; CDR3 protein: CAISHPWGQKDTGELFF; CDR3 DNA: TGTGCCATCAGCCACCCTTGGGGGCAGAAAGACACCGGGGAGCTGTTTTTT
D gene: NA; clone size: NA; V gene: TRBV2; J gene: TRBJ1-1; CDR3 protein: CASSVERYSEAFF; CDR3 DNA: TGTGCCAGCAGTGTAGAGCGTTATAGTGAAGCTTTCTTT
D gene: NA; clone size: few; V gene: TRBV5-1; J gene: TRBJ1-6; CDR3 protein: CASSFDIGAYNSPLHF; CDR3 DNA: TGCGCCAGCAGCTTTGACATTGGGGCCTATAATTCACCCCTCCACTTT
D gene: NA; clone size: few; V gene: TRBV7-9; J gene: TRBJ1-1; CDR3 protein: CASSSRAGEAFF; CDR3 DNA: TGTGCCAGCAGCTCCCGCGCAGGGGAAGCTTTCTTT
D gene: NA; clone size: NA; V gene: TRBV12-3/TRBV12-4; J gene: TRBJ2-3; CDR3 protein: CASSLAQVLTDTQYF; CDR3 DNA: TGTGCCAGCAGTTTAGCACAGGTCCTAACAGATACGCAGTATTTT
D gene: TRBD1; clone size: NA; V gene: TRBV10-3; J gene: TRBJ2-7; CDR3 protein: CAISAGQGAYEQYF; CDR3 DNA: TGTGCCATCAGTGCCGGACAGGGGGCCTACGAGCAGTACTTC
D gene: NA; clone size: NA; V gene: TRBV12-3/TRBV12-4; J gene: TRBJ1-2; CDR3 protein: CASSLGAGNYGYTF; CDR3 DNA: TGTGCCAGCAGTTTAGGCGCAGGGAACTATGGCTACACCTTC
D gene: NA; clone size: NA; V gene: TRBV28; J gene: TRBJ2-1; CDR3 protein: CASTDSGPRGNEQFF; CDR3 DNA: TGTGCCAGCACCGATAGCGGGCCCAGGGGGAATGAGCAGTTCTTC
D gene: NA; clone size: NA; V gene: TRBV7-2; J gene: TRBJ2-1; CDR3 protein: CASSTRGTAGYNEQFF; CDR3 DNA: TGTGCCAGCAGCACCCGAGGGACAGCGGGGTACAATGAGCAGTTCTTC
D gene: NA; clone size: NA; V gene: TRBV6-1; J gene: TRBJ2-7; CDR3 protein: CASRPPTGNNEQYF; CDR3 DNA: TGTGCCAGCAGACCTCCCACAGGGAATAACGAGCAGTACTTC
D gene: NA; clone size: NA; V gene: TRBV3-1; J gene: TRBJ2-2; CDR3 protein: CASSGTGHSNTGELFF; CDR3 DNA: TGTGCCAGCAGCGGAACCGGACACTCGAACACCGGGGAGCTGTTTTTT
D gene: TRBD1; clone size: few; V gene: TRBV5-1; J gene: TRBJ2-5; CDR3 protein: CASSSGGAEETQYF; CDR3 DNA: TGCGCCAGCAGCTCAGGGGGCGCGGAGGAGACCCAGTACTTC
D gene: NA; clone size: NA; V gene: TRBV20-1; J gene: TRBJ2-1; CDR3 protein: CSARLFSDEQFF; CDR3 DNA: TGCAGTGCTAGGCTCTTCTCCGATGAGCAGTTCTTC
D gene: TRBD2; clone size: NA; V gene: TRBV11-1; J gene: TRBJ2-2; CDR3 protein: CASRNGLAGAGNTGELFF; CDR3 DNA: TGTGCCAGCAGAAATGGACTAGCGGGGGCCGGGAACACCGGGGAGCTGTTTTTT
D gene: TRBD2; clone size: NA; V gene: TRBV27; J gene: TRBJ2-7; CDR3 protein: CASSTSSGSRYEQYF; CDR3 DNA: TGTGCCAGCAGTACAAGTAGCGGGAGCAGATACGAGCAGTACTTC
D gene: TRBD1; clone size: few; V gene: TRBV3-1; J gene: TRBJ1-2; CDR3 protein: CASSHSWTGANYGYTF; CDR3 DNA: TGTGCCAGCAGCCATTCGTGGACAGGGGCCAACTATGGCTACACCTTC
D gene: TRBD2; clone size: NA; V gene: TRBV19; J gene: TRBJ2-1; CDR3 protein: CASSMRGTSVDEQFF; CDR3 DNA: TGTGCCAGTAGTATGAGGGGGACTAGCGTCGATGAGCAGTTCTTC
D gene: TRBD2; clone size: few; V gene: TRBV7-9; J gene: TRBJ2-2; CDR3 protein: CALPSGVTGELFF; CDR3 DNA: TGTGCCTTGCCAAGCGGGGTCACCGGGGAGCTGTTTTTT
D gene: NA; clone size: few; V gene: TRBV3-1; J gene: TRBJ2-1; CDR3 protein: CASSQVSGSGNEQFF; CDR3 DNA: TGTGCCAGCAGCCAAGTAAGCGGGTCTGGCAATGAGCAGTTCTTC
D gene: TRBD2; clone size: few; V gene: TRBV5-6; J gene: TRBJ2-2; CDR3 protein: CASSLLLAGGSEKSTGELFF; CDR3 DNA: TGTGCCAGCAGCCTCCTACTAGCGGGAGGGTCGGAGAAATCCACCGGGGAGCTGTTTTTT
D gene: NA; clone size: NA; V gene: TRBV4-1; J gene: TRBJ2-2; CDR3 protein: CASSQEWRILNTGELFF; CDR3 DNA: TGCGCCAGCAGCCAAGAGTGGAGGATTCTGAACACCGGGGAGCTGTTTTTT
D gene: TRBD2; clone size: NA; V gene: TRBV24-1; J gene: TRBJ2-5; CDR3 protein: CATSEGGSGQETQYF; CDR3 DNA: TGTGCCACCAGTGAAGGCGGGAGCGGACAAGAGACCCAGTACTTC
D gene: TRBD2; clone size: NA; V gene: TRBV5-1; J gene: TRBJ2-5; CDR3 protein: CASSFSPGTNEETQYF; CDR3 DNA: TGCGCCAGCAGCTTTAGTCCAGGGACTAACGAAGAGACCCAGTACTTC
D gene: NA; clone size: NA; V gene: TRBV25-1; J gene: TRBJ2-7; CDR3 protein: CASSPNLYEQYF; CDR3 DNA: TGTGCCAGCAGTCCTAACCTCTACGAGCAGTACTTC
D gene: NA; clone size: few; V gene: TRBV5-1; J gene: TRBJ2-3; CDR3 protein: CASSLVSVGGPGDTQYF; CDR3 DNA: TGCGCCAGCAGCTTGGTTAGTGTGGGGGGGCCGGGAGATACGCAGTATTTT
D gene: TRBD2; clone size: NA; V gene: TRBV5-1; J gene: TRBJ2-5; CDR3 protein: CATNSGVTSGTQETQYF; CDR3 DNA: TGCGCCACCAATTCTGGGGTCACTAGCGGGACGCAAGAGACCCAGTACTTC
D gene: NA; clone size: NA; V gene: TRBV10-3; J gene: TRBJ2-1; CDR3 protein: CAISESSPYNEQFF; CDR3 DNA: TGTGCCATCAGTGAGTCGAGCCCTTACAATGAGCAGTTCTTC
D gene: TRBD2; clone size: few; V gene: TRBV20-1; J gene: TRBJ2-1; CDR3 protein: CGQPGGPPRGNEQFF; CDR3 DNA: TGCGGCCAACCGGGGGGGCCCCCGAGAGGGAATGAGCAGTTCTTC
D gene: NA; clone size: few; V gene: TRBV5-1; J gene: TRBJ2-5; CDR3 protein: CASSSKPGPPSGETQYF; CDR3 DNA: TGCGCCAGCAGCTCCAAACCCGGGCCCCCCTCGGGAGAGACCCAGTACTTC
D gene: TRBD1; clone size: NA; V gene: TRBV5-1; J gene: TRBJ2-7; CDR3 protein: CASGTGGQEQYF; CDR3 DNA: TGCGCCAGCGGGACAGGGGGCCAAGAGCAGTACTTC
D gene: NA; clone size: NA; V gene: TRBV12-3/TRBV12-4; J gene: TRBJ2-1; CDR3 protein: CASSKTTGEQFF; CDR3 DNA: TGTGCCAGCAGCAAGACCACAGGCGAGCAGTTCTTC
D gene: TRBD1; clone size: once; V gene: TRBV10-1; J gene: TRBJ2-2; CDR3 protein: CASSEEGDSARFPYTGELFF; CDR3 DNA: TGCGCCAGCAGTGAGGAGGGGGACAGTGCAAGATTTCCCTACACCGGGGAGCTGTTTTTT
D gene: TRBD1; clone size: few; V gene: TRBV20-1; J gene: TRBJ2-1; CDR3 protein: CSARDRGHYNEQFF; CDR3 DNA: TGCAGTGCGCGAGACAGGGGGCACTACAATGAGCAGTTCTTC
D gene: NA; clone size: NA; V gene: TRBV6-1; J gene: TRBJ2-1; CDR3 protein: CASRTSGVSYNEQFF; CDR3 DNA: TGTGCCAGCAGGACCTCGGGAGTCTCCTACAATGAGCAGTTCTTC
D gene: NA; clone size: NA; V gene: TRBV5-1; J gene: TRBJ1-1; CDR3 protein: CASSTSTGMNTEAFF; CDR3 DNA: TGCGCCAGCAGCACAAGCACAGGGATGAACACTGAAGCTTTCTTT
D gene: TRBD2; clone size: few; V gene: TRBV11-3; J gene: TRBJ2-1; CDR3 protein: CATGESSGRNEQFF; CDR3 DNA: TGTGCCACGGGGGAGTCTAGCGGGAGAAATGAGCAGTTCTTC